The 3 T cell receptor beta chains in this list originate from one sample, sequenced in a study of spatial heterogeneity in lung cancer. TCRdb processed the 5' RACE reads anew with MiXCR; each CDR3 protein has one entry. The table has 20,000 to 25,000 distinct CDR3 sequences, under 6% seen once. Time point reported: sample taken at primary tumor resection. Frozen PBMC, nontumor lung or tumor provided whole RNA, which was sequenced unsorted. This specimen consisted of PBMCs, obtained at surgery. All receptors come from a male donor with early-stage non-small cell lung cancer.

Many counts were recorded for this clonotype. V and J are TRBV5-1 and TRBJ2-7, with D perhaps TRBD1 (6 bases). V lost 4 bases and J 3 bases, leaving 14 bases between the germline ends. Germline V gene lookup returns CDR1 SGHRS and CDR2 YFSETQ. This CDR3 has 14 residues. CDR3 residues: CASSKSGQSYEQYF. In DNA form, the CDR3 reads TGCGCCAGCAGCAAATCCGGACAGAGCTACGAGCAGTACTTC.

Sample share makes this clonotype medium-sized. This chain uses TRBV6-5 with TRBJ2-7; D is undetermined. This CDR3 is built from 16 residues. Trimming left V 0 bases short and J 4 bases short, with 16 bases between. Germline CDR1 is MNHEY and CDR2 is SVGAGI. DNA for the CDR3: TGTGCCAGCAGTTACTCGATAGCCACGCGGCAATACGAGCAGTACTTC. Translation gives CASSYSIATRQYEQYF.

The chain recombines TRBV2 with TRBJ2-7, with 7 nucleotides matching TRBD1. Trimming at V came to 7 bases and at J to 5 bases, leaving 11 bases not matched to a gene. The CDR3 extends over 14 amino acids. The germline gives CDR1 SNHLY, CDR2 FYNNEI. The CDR3 DNA is TGTGCCAGCACTGGGGTTACAGGGGTCCACGAGCAGTACTTC. Encoded protein: CASTGVTGVHEQYF.